The rows below give T cell receptor beta chains drawn from one sample of a study of shared clonotypes between healthy human individuals. Clones were sequenced by immunoSEQ multiplex PCR, and TCRdb holds only the in-frame ones, with some missing. The repertoire holds 2 million to 2.5 million clones, with approximately 90% as singletons. The sequenced sample was naive CD4+ T cells from PBMCs. These receptors were taken from a man younger than 35 in good health. Some clones in this sample may be carry-over from other donors' samples. The CDR3 runs from the conserved cysteine through the conserved F or W. D genes are given only for firm matches. The listing skips clone size in some rows; elsewhere it reads once, few, many or a size class.

TRBD1	TRBV6-5	TRBJ2-7	.	TGTGCCAGCAGTTACTCGACCCAGGGGGTCACCTACGAGCAGTACTTC	CASSYSTQGVTYEQYF
TRBD2	TRBV15	TRBJ2-1	.	TGTGCCACCAGCAGTCTTGGGACTAGCGGGAGGCTGTATGAGCAGTTCTTC	CATSSLGTSGRLYEQFF
.	TRBV27	TRBJ2-3	.	TGTGCCAGCATATTAGCGGGCACAGATACGCAGTATTTT	CASILAGTDTQYF
TRBD1	TRBV19	TRBJ1-5	.	TGTGCCAGTAGTCCCGGGACAGGGCTTCAGCCCCAGCATTTT	CASSPGTGLQPQHF
TRBD1	TRBV5-1	TRBJ2-3	.	TGCGCCAGTACTCCGGGACAGGGGGTGCCAGATACGCAGTATTTT	CASTPGQGVPDTQYF
.	TRBV2	TRBJ1-2	.	TGTGCCAGCAAGGAGAGAGGCCCCTATGGCTACACCTTC	CASKERGPYGYTF
.	TRBV10-3	TRBJ2-6	.	TGTGCCATCAGCGGAAGGGGGTGGAATGGGGCCAACGTCCTGACTTTC	CAISGRGWNGANVLTF
.	TRBV2	TRBJ2-2	few	TGTGCCAGCAGTGACCAGGGGACCGGGGAGCTGTTTTTT	CASSDQGTGELFF
TRBD2	TRBV5-4	TRBJ2-3	.	TGTGCCAGCAGCTTAGGCGGGGGGGGAACAGATACGCAGTATTTT	CASSLGGGGTDTQYF
.	TRBV7-2	TRBJ1-4	few	TGTGCCAGCAGCCGGGACTCTCAGGATGAAAAACTGTTTTTT	CASSRDSQDEKLFF
.	TRBV18	TRBJ1-2	.	TGTGCCAGCTCACCGGGGACACTTGGAAATGGCTACACCTTC	CASSPGTLGNGYTF
.	TRBV4-1	TRBJ2-1	.	TGCGCCAGCAGCCAGCCTACCAGGGGCTCCTACAATGAGCAGTTCTTC	CASSQPTRGSYNEQFF
.	TRBV29-1	TRBJ2-5	once	TGCAGCGTTGAAGGGCCGGGGGCACGAGGAGAGACCCAGTACTTC	CSVEGPGARGETQYF
TRBD1	TRBV10-2	TRBJ2-7	.	TGCGCCAGCAATGAGGTAGGACAGGGAGTTGGCGAGCAGTACTTC	CASNEVGQGVGEQYF
TRBD1	TRBV28	TRBJ1-5	.	TGTGCCAGCAGTTCCGGGACAGTCAATCAGCCCCAGCATTTT	CASSSGTVNQPQHF
.	TRBV6-5	TRBJ1-1	few	TGTGCCAGCAGTCAAGGTAACCCGAACACTGAAGCTTTCTTT	CASSQGNPNTEAFF
TRBD2	TRBV6-5	TRBJ2-1	.	TGTGCCAGCAGTTTAGAAGGGACTAGGCTGGGCAATGAGCAGTTCTTC	CASSLEGTRLGNEQFF
.	TRBV7-9	TRBJ1-4	.	TGTGCCAGCAGCTTAGCCAGGGCAGGTGAAAAACTGTTTTTT	CASSLARAGEKLFF
.	TRBV28	TRBJ1-3	.	TGTGCCAGCAGCCTCTCCGGGCCCCACTCTGGAAACACCATATATTTT	CASSLSGPHSGNTIYF
.	TRBV9	TRBJ1-6	.	TGTGCCAGCAGCGCGCCCGGCGCCCCGAAGAATTCACCCCTCCACTTT	CASSAPGAPKNSPLHF
TRBD1	TRBV5-1	TRBJ2-7	.	TGCGCCAGCAGTTCCGCCCGGGACAGGGGGCTCCACGAGCAGTACTTC	CASSSARDRGLHEQYF
TRBD1	TRBV4-1	TRBJ2-1	.	TGCGCCAGCAGCCATGGGACAGGGAATGTAGAAGAGCAGTTCTTC	CASSHGTGNVEEQFF
TRBD1	TRBV30	TRBJ1-2	.	TGTGCCTGGAGGGGACAGGGAATGCTAGTGGGCTACACCTTC	CAWRGQGMLVGYTF
.	TRBV9	TRBJ2-1	.	TGTGCCAGCGGGGAAAGCTCCTACAATGAGCAGTTCTTC	CASGESSYNEQFF
TRBD2	TRBV28	TRBJ2-7	.	TGTGCCAGCAGATTTGCGGGAGGAGGTCGCGAGCAGTACTTC	CASRFAGGGREQYF
TRBD2	TRBV6-1	TRBJ2-1	.	TGTGCCAGCAGTGTTTCTCTAGCGGGAGTTGAGCAGTTCTTC	CASSVSLAGVEQFF
.	TRBV9	TRBJ2-5	.	TGTGCCAGCATCCACCCCCGGGCGGCGGGGCTCCAAGAGACCCAGTACTTC	CASIHPRAAGLQETQYF
TRBD2	TRBV28	TRBJ2-7	.	TGTGCCAGCAGTTTAAGTAGCCTTAGCGGGAGTGTCGAGCAGTACTTC	CASSLSSLSGSVEQYF
.	TRBV28	TRBJ1-4	.	TGTGCCAGCACCGACAGCGGAAGGGGGACTAATGAAAAACTGTTTTTT	CASTDSGRGTNEKLFF
TRBD1	TRBV28	TRBJ1-5	once	TGTGCCAGCAGTTCCCTGGACAGGCCAAATCAGCCCCAGCATTTT	CASSSLDRPNQPQHF
.	TRBV9	TRBJ2-2	.	TGTGCCAGCAGCGTACAGGGAACCGGGGAGCTGTTTTTT	CASSVQGTGELFF
TRBD2	TRBV5-1	TRBJ2-3	.	TGCGCCAGCAGCTCAATACTAGCGGGAATAGCAGATACGCAGTATTTT	CASSSILAGIADTQYF
.	TRBV6-5	TRBJ1-1	.	TGTGCCACCCGGGCAGGATTGAACACTGAAGCTTTCTTT	CATRAGLNTEAFF
TRBD2	TRBV5-1	TRBJ2-1	.	TGCGCCAGCAGCTCTCCGGGACTATACAATGAGCAGTTCTTC	CASSSPGLYNEQFF
TRBD1	TRBV5-1	TRBJ1-4	.	TGCGCCAGCAGCAGCATTCCGGGACAGGGGATGGGAGCGGGTGAAAAACTGTTTTTT	CASSSIPGQGMGAGEKLFF
TRBD1	TRBV27	TRBJ1-4	once	TGTGCCAGCAGTCGCGGACAGGGGACTAATGAAAAACTGTTTTTT	CASSRGQGTNEKLFF
.	TRBV5-1	TRBJ2-2	.	TGCGCCAGCTCAATAGGGCAGTTGAACACCGGGGAGCTGTTTTTT	CASSIGQLNTGELFF
.	TRBV7-9	TRBJ1-1	.	TGTGCCAGCAGCTTATCTCGGGAGGGGAGGAACACTGAAGCTTTCTTT	CASSLSREGRNTEAFF
.	TRBV18	TRBJ1-2	.	TGTGCCAGCTCAACAGGACAGTCTTACGGCTACACCTTC	CASSTGQSYGYTF
TRBD1	TRBV7-9	TRBJ1-1	.	TGTGCCAGCAGTCGACAGGGTATGAACACTGAAGCTTTCTTT	CASSRQGMNTEAFF
TRBD1	TRBV2	TRBJ2-7	.	TGTGCCAGCAGTGGGACAGGGGTGCCGGGTGAGCAGTACTTC	CASSGTGVPGEQYF